These T cell receptor beta chains were read from a single sample in a study of T cells in Graves' hyperthyroidism and ophthalmopathy. TCRdb reanalysed the multiplex PCR reads using MiXCR and keeps one entry per CDR3 protein. The sample lists more than 500,000 distinct CDR3 sequences, about 15% occurring once. What was sequenced was blood. These receptors all stem from a woman under 40 with Graves' ophthalmopathy. Each CDR3 is given with its conserved first and last residue. D genes are given only for firm matches. Size tells how often a clone was seen (once, few, many) or the class of an expanded clone, and some rows leave it out.

cdr3_aa	cdr3_nt	v_call	d_call	cdr3_length	clone_size	j_call
CASSRGTEETQYF	TGTGCCAGCTCACGCGGGACAGAAGAGACCCAGTACTTC	TRBV18	.	13	many	TRBJ2-5
CASRERDGLNTEAFF	TGTGCCAGCAGAGAAAGGGACGGTTTGAACACTGAAGCTTTCTTT	TRBV2	.	15	few	TRBJ1-1
CASRSDGQETQYF	TGTGCCAGCAGGTCGGACGGTCAAGAGACCCAGTACTTC	TRBV6-1	.	13	few	TRBJ2-5
CAIRGEGSMNTEAFF	TGTGCTATCAGAGGGGAGGGGTCCATGAACACTGAAGCTTTCTTT	TRBV7-9	.	15	.	TRBJ1-1
CSASVRSSYNSPLHF	TGCAGTGCTAGTGTGAGGAGCTCCTATAATTCACCCCTCCACTTT	TRBV20-1	.	15	few	TRBJ1-6
CASNRGADTEAFF	TGTGCCAGCAACAGGGGGGCTGACACTGAAGCTTTCTTT	TRBV2	TRBD1	13	many	TRBJ1-1
CASSPTGVTSSLHF	TGTGCCAGCAGCCCCACAGGGGTCACTTCATCCCTCCACTTT	TRBV3-1	TRBD1	14	.	TRBJ1-6
CAWSELLGESFF	TGTGCCTGGAGTGAATTGTTGGGGGAGAGCTTCTTC	TRBV30	.	12	.	TRBJ2-1
CASSPNRETDTQYF	TGTGCCAGCTCACCAAACAGAGAGACAGATACGCAGTATTTT	TRBV18	.	14	many	TRBJ2-3
CASRLAGGLGEAFF	TGTGCCAGCAGACTAGCCGGGGGGCTAGGTGAAGCTTTCTTT	TRBV7-2	.	14	.	TRBJ1-1
CASSRRDASTDTQYF	TGTGCCAGCAGCCGCCGGGACGCGAGCACAGATACGCAGTATTTT	TRBV4-2	.	15	.	TRBJ2-3
CASSLVGDGETQYF	TGTGCCAGCAGCTTAGTTGGGGATGGGGAGACCCAGTACTTC	TRBV7-9	.	14	.	TRBJ2-5
CATSDRDAGMGETQYF	TGTGCCACCAGTGATCGGGACGCCGGCATGGGGGAGACCCAGTACTTC	TRBV24-1	.	16	many	TRBJ2-5
CASSQQGTLETQYF	TGTGCCAGCAGCCAACAGGGGACCCTAGAGACCCAGTACTTC	TRBV28	TRBD1	14	many	TRBJ2-5
CATSRDRDSFYEQYF	TGTGCCACCAGCAGAGATCGGGACAGTTTCTACGAGCAGTACTTC	TRBV15	TRBD1	15	.	TRBJ2-7
CASRTSGGNEQFF	TGTGCCAGCAGGACTAGCGGGGGTAATGAGCAGTTCTTC	TRBV6-1	TRBD2	13	many	TRBJ2-1
CASSLFENQPQHF	TGTGCCAGCAGCTTATTTGAGAATCAGCCCCAGCATTTT	TRBV7-2	.	13	many	TRBJ1-5
CASSQGFRGGGETQYF	TGTGCCAGCAGTCAGGGGTTCCGGGGGGGAGGAGAGACCCAGTACTTC	TRBV6-1	TRBD2	16	many	TRBJ2-5
CASSTLGGWDRVYGYTF	TGTGCCAGCAGTACACTCGGAGGATGGGACAGAGTCTATGGCTACACCTTC	TRBV27	TRBD1	17	.	TRBJ1-2
CASSLDGAGRGTEAFF	TGTGCCAGCAGCTTAGATGGGGCAGGTCGCGGCACTGAAGCTTTCTTT	TRBV11-1	.	16	many	TRBJ1-1
CASSYRLLYEQYF	TGTGCCAGCAGTTACCGACTTCTGTACGAGCAGTACTTC	TRBV28	.	13	many	TRBJ2-7
CASSFMAGEETQYF	TGTGCCAGCAGTTTTATGGCAGGAGAAGAGACCCAGTACTTC	TRBV28	.	14	.	TRBJ2-5
CASSSITAIVEQFF	TGTGCCAGCAGTTCGATAACAGCTATTGTCGAGCAGTTCTTC	TRBV28	.	14	many	TRBJ2-1
CASSVSRRTGSETQYF	TGTGCCAGCAGTGTCTCGCGTCGGACAGGGTCGGAGACCCAGTACTTC	TRBV27	TRBD1	16	many	TRBJ2-5
CSAEGGLAGYEQFF	TGCAGTGCTGAAGGGGGACTAGCGGGCTATGAGCAGTTCTTC	TRBV20-1	TRBD2	14	.	TRBJ2-1
CAISETSGAYNEQFF	TGTGCCATCAGTGAGACTAGCGGGGCGTACAATGAGCAGTTCTTC	TRBV10-3	TRBD2	15	.	TRBJ2-1
CASSPGGAGRTEAFF	TGTGCCAGCAGCCCGGGGGGGGCTGGGAGAACTGAAGCTTTCTTT	TRBV11-3	.	15	many	TRBJ1-1
CASSLNQGRETQYF	TGTGCCAGCAGCTTAAACCAGGGACGCGAGACCCAGTACTTC	TRBV7-9	.	14	few	TRBJ2-5
CASSLDLGISNQPQHF	TGTGCCAGCAGCTTAGATCTGGGGATTAGCAATCAGCCCCAGCATTTT	TRBV11-2	.	16	many	TRBJ1-5
CASSPGAFPNEQFF	TGTGCCAGCAGCCCCGGTGCGTTCCCCAATGAGCAGTTCTTC	TRBV14	.	14	many	TRBJ2-1
CASSVWTSGSDRETQYF	TGTGCCAGCAGCGTCTGGACTAGCGGGAGCGATAGAGAGACCCAGTACTTC	TRBV11-2	TRBD2	17	many	TRBJ2-5